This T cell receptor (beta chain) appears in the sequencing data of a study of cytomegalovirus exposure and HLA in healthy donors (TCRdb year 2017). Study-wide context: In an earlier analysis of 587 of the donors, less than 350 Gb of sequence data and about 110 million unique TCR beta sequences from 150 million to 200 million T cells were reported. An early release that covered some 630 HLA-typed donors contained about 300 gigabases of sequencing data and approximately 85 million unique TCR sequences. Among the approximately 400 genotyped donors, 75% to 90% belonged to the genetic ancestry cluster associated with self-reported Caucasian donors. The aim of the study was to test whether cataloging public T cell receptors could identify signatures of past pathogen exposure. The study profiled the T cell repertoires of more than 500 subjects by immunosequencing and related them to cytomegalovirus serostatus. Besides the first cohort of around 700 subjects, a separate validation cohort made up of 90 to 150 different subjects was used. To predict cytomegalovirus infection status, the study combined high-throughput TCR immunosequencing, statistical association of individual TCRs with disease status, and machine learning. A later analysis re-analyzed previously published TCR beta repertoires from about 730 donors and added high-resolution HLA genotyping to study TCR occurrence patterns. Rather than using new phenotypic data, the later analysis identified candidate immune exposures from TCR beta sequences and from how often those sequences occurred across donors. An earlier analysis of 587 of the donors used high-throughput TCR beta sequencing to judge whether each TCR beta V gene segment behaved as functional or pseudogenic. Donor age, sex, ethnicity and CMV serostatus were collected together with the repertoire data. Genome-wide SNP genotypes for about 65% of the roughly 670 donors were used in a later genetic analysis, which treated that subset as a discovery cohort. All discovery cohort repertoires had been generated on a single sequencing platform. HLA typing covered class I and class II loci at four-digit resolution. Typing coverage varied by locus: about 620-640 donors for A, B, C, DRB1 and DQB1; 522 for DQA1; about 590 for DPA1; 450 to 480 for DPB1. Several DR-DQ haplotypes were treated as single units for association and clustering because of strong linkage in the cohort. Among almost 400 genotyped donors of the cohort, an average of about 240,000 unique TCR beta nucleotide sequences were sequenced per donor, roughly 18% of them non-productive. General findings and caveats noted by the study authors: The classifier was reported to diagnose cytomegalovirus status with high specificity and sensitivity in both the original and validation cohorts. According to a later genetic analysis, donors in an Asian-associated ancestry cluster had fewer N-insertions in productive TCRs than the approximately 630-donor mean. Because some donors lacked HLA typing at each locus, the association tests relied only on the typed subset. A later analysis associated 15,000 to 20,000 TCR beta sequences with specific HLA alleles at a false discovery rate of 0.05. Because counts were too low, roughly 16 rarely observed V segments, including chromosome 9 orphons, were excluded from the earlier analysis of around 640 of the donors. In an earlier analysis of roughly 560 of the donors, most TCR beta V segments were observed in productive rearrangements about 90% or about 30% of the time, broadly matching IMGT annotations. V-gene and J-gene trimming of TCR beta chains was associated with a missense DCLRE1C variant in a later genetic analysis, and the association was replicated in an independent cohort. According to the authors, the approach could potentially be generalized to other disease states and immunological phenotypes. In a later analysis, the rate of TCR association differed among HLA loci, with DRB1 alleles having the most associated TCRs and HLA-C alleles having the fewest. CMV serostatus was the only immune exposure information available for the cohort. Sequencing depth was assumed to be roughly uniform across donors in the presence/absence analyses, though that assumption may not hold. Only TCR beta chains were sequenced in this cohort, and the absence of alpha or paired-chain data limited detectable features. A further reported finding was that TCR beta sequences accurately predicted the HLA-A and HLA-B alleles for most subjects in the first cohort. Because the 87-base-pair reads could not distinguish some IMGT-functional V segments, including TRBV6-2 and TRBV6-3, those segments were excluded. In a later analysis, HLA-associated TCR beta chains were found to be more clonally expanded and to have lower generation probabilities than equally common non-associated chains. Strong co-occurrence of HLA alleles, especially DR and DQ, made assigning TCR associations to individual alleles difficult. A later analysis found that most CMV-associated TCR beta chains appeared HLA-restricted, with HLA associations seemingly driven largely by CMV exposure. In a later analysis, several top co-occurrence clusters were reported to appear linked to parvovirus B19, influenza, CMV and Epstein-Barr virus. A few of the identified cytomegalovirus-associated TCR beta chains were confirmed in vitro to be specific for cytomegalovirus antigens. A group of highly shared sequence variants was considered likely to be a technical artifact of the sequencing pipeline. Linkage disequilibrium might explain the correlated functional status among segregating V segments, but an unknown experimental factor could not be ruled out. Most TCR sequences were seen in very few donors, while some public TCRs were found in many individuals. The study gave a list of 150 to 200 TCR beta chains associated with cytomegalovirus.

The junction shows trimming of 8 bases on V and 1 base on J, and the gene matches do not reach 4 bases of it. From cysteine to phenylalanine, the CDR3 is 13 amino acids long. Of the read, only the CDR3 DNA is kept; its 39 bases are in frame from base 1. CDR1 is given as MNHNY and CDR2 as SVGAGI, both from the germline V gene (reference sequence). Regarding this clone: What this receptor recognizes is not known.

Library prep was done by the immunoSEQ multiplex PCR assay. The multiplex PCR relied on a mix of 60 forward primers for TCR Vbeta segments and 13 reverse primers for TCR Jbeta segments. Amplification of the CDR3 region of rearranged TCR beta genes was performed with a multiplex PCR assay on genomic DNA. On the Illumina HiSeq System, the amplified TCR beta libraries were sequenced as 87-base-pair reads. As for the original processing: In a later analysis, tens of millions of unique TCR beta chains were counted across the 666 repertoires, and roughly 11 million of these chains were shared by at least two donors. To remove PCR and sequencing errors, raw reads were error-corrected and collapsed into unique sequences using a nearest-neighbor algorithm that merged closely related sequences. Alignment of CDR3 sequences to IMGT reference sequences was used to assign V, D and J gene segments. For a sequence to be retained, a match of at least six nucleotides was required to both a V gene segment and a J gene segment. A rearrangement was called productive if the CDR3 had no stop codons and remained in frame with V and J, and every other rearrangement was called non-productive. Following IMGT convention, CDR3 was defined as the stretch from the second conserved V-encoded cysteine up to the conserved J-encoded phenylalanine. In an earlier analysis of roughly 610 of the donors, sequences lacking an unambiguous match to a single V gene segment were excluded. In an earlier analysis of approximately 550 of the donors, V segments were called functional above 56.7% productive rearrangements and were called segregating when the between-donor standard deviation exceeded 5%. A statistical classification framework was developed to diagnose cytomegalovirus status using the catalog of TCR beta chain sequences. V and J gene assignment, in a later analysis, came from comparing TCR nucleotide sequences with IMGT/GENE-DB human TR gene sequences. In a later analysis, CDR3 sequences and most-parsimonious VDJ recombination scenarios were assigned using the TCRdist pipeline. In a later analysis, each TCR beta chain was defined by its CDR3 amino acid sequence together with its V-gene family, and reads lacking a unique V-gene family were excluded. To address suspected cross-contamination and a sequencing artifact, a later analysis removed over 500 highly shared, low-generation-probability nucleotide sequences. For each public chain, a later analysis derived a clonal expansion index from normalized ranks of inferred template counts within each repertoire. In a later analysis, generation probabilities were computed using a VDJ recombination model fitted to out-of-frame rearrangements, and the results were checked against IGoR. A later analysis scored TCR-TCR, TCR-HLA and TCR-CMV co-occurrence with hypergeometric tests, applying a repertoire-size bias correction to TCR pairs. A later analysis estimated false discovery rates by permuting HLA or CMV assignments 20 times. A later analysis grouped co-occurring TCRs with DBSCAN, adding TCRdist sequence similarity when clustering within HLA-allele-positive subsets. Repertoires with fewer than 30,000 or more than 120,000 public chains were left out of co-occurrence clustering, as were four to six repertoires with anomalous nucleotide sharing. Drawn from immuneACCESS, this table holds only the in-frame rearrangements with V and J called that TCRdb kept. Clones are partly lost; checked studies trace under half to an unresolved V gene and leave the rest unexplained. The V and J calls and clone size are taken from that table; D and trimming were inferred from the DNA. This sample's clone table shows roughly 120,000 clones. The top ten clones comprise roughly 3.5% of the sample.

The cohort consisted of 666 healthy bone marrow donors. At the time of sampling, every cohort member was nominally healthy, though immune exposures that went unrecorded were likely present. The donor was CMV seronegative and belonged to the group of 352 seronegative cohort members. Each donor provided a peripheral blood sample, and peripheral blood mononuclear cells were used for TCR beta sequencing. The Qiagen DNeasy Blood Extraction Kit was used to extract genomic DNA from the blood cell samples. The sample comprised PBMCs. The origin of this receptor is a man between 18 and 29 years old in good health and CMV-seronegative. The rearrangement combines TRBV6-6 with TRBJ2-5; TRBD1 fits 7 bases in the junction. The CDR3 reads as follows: CASGDSLQETQYF. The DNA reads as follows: TGTGCCAGCGGGGACAGCCTCCAAGAGACCCAGTACTTC.